This T cell receptor beta chain stems from a study of post-analysis software for immune sequencing data. In the study overall: Disease courses included relapsing-remitting, secondary progressive and progressive-relapsing multiple sclerosis. Study findings and constraints: Patients showed TRBV5-6, TRBV5-1 and TRBV20-1 among five TRBV segments more frequent than in controls.

This clonotype occurred a few times. The antigen remains unidentified. Libraries were made from TCR beta cDNA, and they carried unique molecular identifiers. In TCRdb, the PCR reads were re-called with MiXCR into one record per CDR3 protein. Altogether more than 500,000 distinct CDR3 sequences are present, approximately 34% being singletons, with the ten largest covering under 7%. Trimming removed 7 bases at V and 1 base at J, with 14 bases between. Germline lookup yields CDR1 ENHRY and CDR2 SYGVKD. The CDR3 sequence is 15 residues long. V is TRBV10-3 and J is TRBJ2-1; no firm D call. The sequence derives from a girl aged 2-17 years with multiple sclerosis. Specimen: blood. The CDR3 reads CAINGNRGSYNEQFF. CDR3 nucleotide sequence: TGTGCCATCAATGGGAATCGCGGTTCCTACAATGAGCAGTTCTTC.